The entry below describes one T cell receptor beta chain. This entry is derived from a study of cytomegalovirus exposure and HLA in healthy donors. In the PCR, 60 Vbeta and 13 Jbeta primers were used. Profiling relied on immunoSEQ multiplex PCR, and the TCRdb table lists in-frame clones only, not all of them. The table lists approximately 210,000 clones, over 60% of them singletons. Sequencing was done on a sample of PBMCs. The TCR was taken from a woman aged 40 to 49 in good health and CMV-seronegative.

CDR3 amino acids: CASGVFATNEKLFF. CDR3 DNA sequence: TGTGCCTCCGGAGTTTTTGCAACTAATGAAAAACTGTTTTTT. This chain uses TRBV19 with TRBJ1-4; no definite D call. The CDR3 runs 14 residues. Germline V gives CDR1 LNHDA, CDR2 SQIVND (reference sequence). The V end lost 11 bases, the J end lost 0 bases, and 13 bases lay between the germline ends. The full variable domain, rest sourced from reference TRBV19 and TRBJ1-4, is DGGITQSPKYLFRKEGQNVTLSCEQNLNHDAMYWYRQDPGQGLRLIYYSQIVNDFQKGDIAEGYSVSREKKESFPLTVTSAQKNPTAFYLCASGVFATNEKLFFGSGTQLSVL.